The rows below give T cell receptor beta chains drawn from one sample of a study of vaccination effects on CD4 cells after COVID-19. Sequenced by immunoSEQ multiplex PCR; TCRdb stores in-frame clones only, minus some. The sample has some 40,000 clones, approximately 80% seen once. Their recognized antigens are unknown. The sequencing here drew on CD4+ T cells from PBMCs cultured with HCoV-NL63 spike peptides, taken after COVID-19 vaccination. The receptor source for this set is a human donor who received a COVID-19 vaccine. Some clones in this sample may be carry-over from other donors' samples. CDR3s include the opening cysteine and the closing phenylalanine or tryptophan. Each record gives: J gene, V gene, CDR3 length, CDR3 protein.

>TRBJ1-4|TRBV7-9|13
CASSPLSSGKLFF
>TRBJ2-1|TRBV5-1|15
CASSLGRSSYNEQFF
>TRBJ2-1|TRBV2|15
CASVESGGSYNEQFF
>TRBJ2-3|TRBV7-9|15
CASSGGLALRDTQYF
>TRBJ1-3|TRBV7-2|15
CASSSYQGAGNTIYF
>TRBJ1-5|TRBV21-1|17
CASSKVGGLNSNQPQHF
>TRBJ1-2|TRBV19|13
CASPTTGTRGYTF
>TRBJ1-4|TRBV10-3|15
CAISESVSLNEKLFF
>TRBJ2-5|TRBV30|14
CAWSPGRISSTQYF
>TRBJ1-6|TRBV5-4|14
CATGPTGIGSPLHF
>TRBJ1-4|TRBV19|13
CASSGSGREKLFF
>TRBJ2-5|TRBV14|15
CASSPGFQNQETQYF
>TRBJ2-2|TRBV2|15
CASIRDPSNTGELFF
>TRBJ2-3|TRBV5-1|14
CASSLNAGGDTQYF
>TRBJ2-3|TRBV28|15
CATIGVAGGTDTQYF
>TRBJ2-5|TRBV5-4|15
CASSHKGGSQETQYF
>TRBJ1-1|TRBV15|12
CATSRVPHEAFF
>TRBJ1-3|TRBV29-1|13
CSVAGQVGNTIYF
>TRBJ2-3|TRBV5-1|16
CASSPTQVGGADTQYF
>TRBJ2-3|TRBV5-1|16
CASSMTGLTGTDTQYF
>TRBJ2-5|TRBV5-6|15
CASSSSLRSPETQYF